This T cell receptor beta chain came from a study of memory CD4+ T cells and cytomegalovirus serostatus. Study-level background: Healthy Belgian adult donors included about 10 CMV-positive and 24 CMV-negative people.

Sequenced by immunoSEQ multiplex PCR; TCRdb stores in-frame clones only, minus some. The profile covers 55,000 to 65,000 clones, with about 81% appearing a single time and approximately 1.1% taken by the ten largest. The sort gate was single viable CD3+CD4+CD8-CD45RO+ cells for memory CD4+ T cells. The V and J ends lost 7 bases and 3 bases respectively, with 15 bases between them. The CDR3 runs to 14 residues. The germline CDR1 and CDR2 sequences are MNHEY and SVGAGI. The sequencing sample was made of memory CD4+ T cells from blood. This chain joins TRBV6-5 and TRBJ1-1; TRBD1 is a possible D gene (6 bases). This clonotype was sampled from an adult in good health and CMV-seronegative. The CDR3 bases are TGTGCCAGCACCGATTTTCAGGGGCACACTGAAGCTTTCTTT. The encoded protein is CASTDFQGHTEAFF.